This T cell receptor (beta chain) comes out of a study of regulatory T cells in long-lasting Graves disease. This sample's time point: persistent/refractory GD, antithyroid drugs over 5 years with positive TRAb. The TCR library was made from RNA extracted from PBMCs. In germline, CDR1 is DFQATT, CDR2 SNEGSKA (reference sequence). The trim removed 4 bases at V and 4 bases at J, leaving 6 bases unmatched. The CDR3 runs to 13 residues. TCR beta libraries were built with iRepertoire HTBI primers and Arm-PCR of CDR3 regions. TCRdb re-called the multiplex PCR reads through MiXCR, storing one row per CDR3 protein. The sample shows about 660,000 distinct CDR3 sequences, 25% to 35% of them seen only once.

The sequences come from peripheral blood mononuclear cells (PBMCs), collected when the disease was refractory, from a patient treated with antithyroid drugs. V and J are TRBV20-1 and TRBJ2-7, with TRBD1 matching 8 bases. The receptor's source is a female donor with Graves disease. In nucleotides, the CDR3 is TGCAGTGCTACGGGACAGGCGGCGTACGAGCAGTACTTC. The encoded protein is CSATGQAAYEQYF.